The 19 T cell receptor beta chains reported below all come from one sample, sequenced in a study of blood T cell repertoires in COVID-19. TCRdb's table, derived via immunoSEQ multiplex PCR, lists solely in-frame clones and lacks some. The sample yields some 150,000 clones, approximately 84% seen once. Sequenced input: PBMCs or T cells enriched from blood (not recorded which). These receptors were collected from a human donor with acute COVID-19. The donor label of this sample is uncertain.

The chain recombines TRBV11-2 with TRBJ2-1; 7 positions agree with TRBD2. The germline V gene encodes CDR1 SGHAT and CDR2 FQNNGV. Germline trimming cut 0 bases from V and 7 bases from J; bases unmatched to any gene: 6. The CDR3 is 15 residues long. The CDR3 sequence is CASSLEAGLWNEQFF. CDR3 DNA: TGTGCCAGCAGCTTAGAAGCGGGGTTATGGAATGAGCAGTTCTTC.

J is TRBJ1-6 and V is TRBV30; D possibly corresponds to TRBD1 (5 bases). Germline V CDR1 and CDR2: GTSNPN, SVGIG (reference sequence). The CDR3 is 12 amino acids. V lost 8 bases and J lost 9, with 14 bases in between. The CDR3 spells CAGGESGSPLHF. DNA of the CDR3: TGTGCCGGGGGTGAGTCGGGTTCACCCCTCCACTTT.

V gene TRBV28 combines with J gene TRBJ1-2; perhaps TRBD1 as D (5 bases). Germline V gives CDR1 MDHEN, CDR2 SYDVKM. This CDR3 has 14 amino acids. The V end was cut by 3 bases, the J end by 2 bases, with 10 bases between. CDR3 coding DNA: TGTGCCAGCAGTTTGGGGGGGACCAACTATGGCTACACCTTC. This codes for CASSLGGTNYGYTF.

In DNA, the CDR3 is TGTGCCAGCAGCCAAGATCAAACAGGGGGAGTCGGGGAGCTGTTTTTT. Translation gives CASSQDQTGGVGELFF. The rearrangement joins TRBV3-1 (or the pseudogene TRBV3-2) to TRBJ2-2; 8 bases are a match to TRBD1. V dropped 0 bases and J dropped 7; count of bases not matched to a gene: 7. Germline V CDR1 and CDR2: LGHDT, YNNKEL (reference sequence). CDR3 size: 16 residues.

The genes are TRBV6-5 and TRBJ2-7, with 10 bases that match TRBD1. The CDR3 is made up of 14 amino acids. Germline V CDR1 and CDR2: MNHEY, SVGAGI. V gave up 6 bases and J gave up 4 bases; unmatched junction bases: 6. The CDR3, as DNA: TGTGCCAGCAGAAAGGGACAGGGGATTTACGAGCAGTACTTC. Translation gives CASRKGQGIYEQYF.

V gene TRBV3-1 (or the pseudogene TRBV3-2) combines with J gene TRBJ2-7, with D perhaps matching TRBD1 (6 bases). This CDR3 has 15 amino acids. Trimming took 0 bases from V and 4 from J, leaving 13 bases between them. From germline, CDR1 is LGHDT and CDR2 YNNKEL (reference sequence). CDR3 DNA: TGTGCCAGCAGCCAAGAACAGGGAACTACTTACGAGCAGTACTTC. Residues: CASSQEQGTTYEQYF.

CDR3 residues: CAWSEDFSGNTIYF. As DNA, the CDR3 is TGTGCCTGGAGTGAGGACTTCTCTGGAAACACCATATATTTT. The rearrangement joins TRBV30 to TRBJ1-3, with D uncertain. The CDR3 is 14 amino acids. V was clipped by 1 base and J by 0 bases, with 7 bases between them. Germline V gene sequence: CDR1 GTSNPN, CDR2 SVGIG (reference sequence).

In DNA, the CDR3 is TGTGCCTGGAGGTCGGACAGCTTAAGATTTAGCAATCAGCCCCAGCATTTT. This encodes CAWRSDSLRFSNQPQHF. V gene TRBV30 combines with J gene TRBJ1-5; possible D gene TRBD1, 6 bases. The germline V gene has CDR1 GTSNPN and CDR2 SVGIG (reference sequence). Deletions cut 3 bases from V and 0 bases from J, with 18 bases between. This CDR3 contains 17 residues.

This clone was observed a handful of times. V usage is TRBV3-1 (or the pseudogene TRBV3-2) and J usage is TRBJ1-2, with D maybe TRBD1 (5 bases). This CDR3 comprises 14 residues. Germline CDR1 reads LGHDT; CDR2 reads YNNKEL (reference sequence). The V gene lost 0 bases and the J gene lost 4 bases, with 9 bases spanning the gap. The DNA for the CDR3 is TGTGCCAGCAGCCAAGACCAGGGCGGCTATGGCTACACCTTC. It translates to CASSQDQGGYGYTF.

V and J are TRBV24-1 and TRBJ2-2; 9 bases are shared with TRBD1. Trimming cost V 3 bases and J 1 base; bases outside gene matches: 5. Germline CDR1 and CDR2: KGHDR and SFDVKD. The CDR3 sequence is 17 residues long. The CDR3 loop is CATSDTGTGLNTGELFF. The CDR3, as DNA: TGTGCCACCAGTGATACCGGGACAGGGCTGAACACCGGGGAGCTGTTTTTT.

This clone was picked up a small number of times. The limits of the CDR3 on the DNA are not certain, so only TCRdb's listed CDR3 is given. This rearrangement joins TRBV24-1 to TRBJ2-1; TRBD1, the table's D call, was not compared with the DNA. Germline loops: CDR1 KGHDR, CDR2 SFDVKD. Inclusive of both ends, the CDR3 amounts to 17 amino acids. This chain's CDR3 is CATSDSGRADSRGEQFF.

As regards this clone: The same CDR3 also results from other DNA sequences found in this sample. V and J are TRBV30 and TRBJ2-7; possible D gene TRBD2, 6 bases. Trimming pared 3 bases from V and 5 bases from J, leaving 11 bases between. Germline V lookup: CDR1 GTSNPN, CDR2 SVGIG (reference sequence). The CDR3 length is 12 residues. The CDR3 reads CAWRLGGNEQYF. The CDR3 DNA follows: TGTGCCTGGAGGTTGGGCGGGAACGAGCAGTACTTC.

The chain joins TRBV2 to TRBJ1-6; D unresolved. The CDR3 length is 15 residues. Looked up from germline, CDR1 is SNHLY and CDR2 is FYNNEI. Trimming pared 3 bases from V and 5 bases from J, leaving 11 bases between. As DNA, the CDR3 is TGTGCCAGCAGTGATCCAGGTAGCGATAATTCACCCCTCCACTTT. It codes for CASSDPGSDNSPLHF.

The CDR3 nucleotides are TGTGCCAGCAGTGTTTCTTCGAGGGGCAATCAGCCCCAGCATTTT. Protein product: CASSVSSRGNQPQHF. J is TRBJ1-5 and V is TRBV2; D not resolved. V lost 4 bases, J lost 2 bases, and 12 bases lay in between. The CDR3 consists of 15 residues. Germline V CDR1 and CDR2: SNHLY, FYNNEI.

The chain uses TRBV5-3 and TRBJ2-3; D might be TRBD2 (5 bases). TRBV5-3 qualifies as an ORF whose function is uncertain. The V end lost 4 bases, the J end lost 6 bases, and 24 bases lay between the germline ends. The CDR3 runs 17 residues. CDR3 sequence: CARSPYRRSGGEDTQYF. The CDR3 DNA follows: TGTGCCAGAAGCCCCTATCGGAGGAGCGGTGGAGAGGATACGCAGTATTTT.

The gene calls are TRBV6-5 and TRBJ2-3; 7 nucleotides align to TRBD2. Germline V gene data show CDR1 as MNHEY and CDR2 as SVGAGI. CDR3 length: 15 residues. The V and J ends lost 5 bases and 5 bases, in that order; junction bases with no gene match: 10. The DNA of the CDR3 is TGTGCCAGCAGTACCGGGGGGAATGTTGGAGATACGCAGTATTTT. Translated: CASSTGGNVGDTQYF.

V usage is TRBV19 and J usage is TRBJ2-7, with 7 bases matching TRBD1. Per germline, CDR1 LNHDA and CDR2 SQIVND (reference sequence). The CDR3 extends over 16 amino acids. Trimming took 5 bases from V and 3 from J; bases not matched to a gene: 13. CDR3 protein: CASSGGQDTTFYEQYF. The CDR3 nucleotides read TGTGCCAGTAGTGGCGGACAGGACACAACGTTCTACGAGCAGTACTTC.

CDR3 residues: CASSFGDGTEAFF. In DNA, the CDR3 is TGTGCCAGCAGCTTCGGGGATGGGACTGAAGCTTTCTTT. The chain recombines TRBV5-6 with TRBJ1-1; D call uncertain. Per germline, CDR1 SGHDT and CDR2 YYEEEE. Trimming left V 2 bases short and J 5 bases short, with 10 bases between. The CDR3 spans 13 residues.

The CDR3 region has the DNA TGTGCCAGCAGCTCCTGGGGGACAGGGAACTACGAGCAGTACTTC. Translation gives CASSSWGTGNYEQYF. V usage is TRBV6-5 and J usage is TRBJ2-7; 9 bases fit TRBD1. With V trimmed by 6 bases and J by 3 bases, 9 bases remained unmatched. This CDR3 is built from 15 residues. Per the germline V gene, CDR1 is MNHEY and CDR2 is SVGAGI.